The text below deals with one TCR beta chain. The antigen is not known. The data were obtained in a study of OX40 agonist ivuxolimab in advanced cancers. Study background: The dose-escalation cohort had hepatocellular carcinoma, melanoma, renal cell or head and neck cancer. Among those enrolled, mean age was about 63 years (range roughly 20 to 80) and 75% to 85% were male. General study points: CD8+ T cells (on average) carried more expanded clones than CD4+ T cells.

V was clipped by 4 bases and J by 9 bases; unmatched bases: 4. Germline V gene sequence: CDR1 SGHTA, CDR2 FQGTGA. The CDR3 runs 13 residues. Produced via immunoSEQ multiplex PCR; TCRdb's table is partial and in-frame only. The sample lists 60,000 to 70,000 clones; roughly 90% were seen once. The sequence was obtained from an adult with an advanced solid tumor such as melanoma, head and neck, liver or kidney cancer. This chain uses TRBV7-3 with TRBJ2-1; 9 positions match TRBD1. The sequenced sample was CD4+ or CD8+ T cells sorted from blood, obtained in a trial of the OX40 agonist ivuxolimab. The CDR3 loop is CASSSGQGLEQFF. CDR3 bases: TGTGCCAGCAGCTCCGGACAGGGGCTTGAGCAGTTCTTC.